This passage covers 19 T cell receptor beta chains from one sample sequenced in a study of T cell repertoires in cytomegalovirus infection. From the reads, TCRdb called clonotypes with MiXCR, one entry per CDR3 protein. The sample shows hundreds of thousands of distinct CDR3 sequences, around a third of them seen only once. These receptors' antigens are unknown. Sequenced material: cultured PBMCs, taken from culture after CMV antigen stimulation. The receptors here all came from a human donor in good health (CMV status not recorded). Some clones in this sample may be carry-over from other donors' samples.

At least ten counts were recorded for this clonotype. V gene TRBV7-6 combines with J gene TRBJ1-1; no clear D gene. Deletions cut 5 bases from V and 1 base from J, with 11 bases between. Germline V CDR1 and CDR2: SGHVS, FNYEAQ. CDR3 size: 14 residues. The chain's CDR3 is CASSPLVGNTEAFF. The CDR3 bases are TGTGCCAGCAGCCCGCTGGTGGGGAACACTGAAGCTTTCTTT.

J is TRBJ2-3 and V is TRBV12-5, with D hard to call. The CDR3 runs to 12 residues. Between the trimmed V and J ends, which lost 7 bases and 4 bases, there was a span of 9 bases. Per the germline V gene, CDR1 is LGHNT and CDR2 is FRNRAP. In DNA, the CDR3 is TGTGCTAGTGCCACCGTCGCAGATACGCAGTATTTT. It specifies CASATVADTQYF.

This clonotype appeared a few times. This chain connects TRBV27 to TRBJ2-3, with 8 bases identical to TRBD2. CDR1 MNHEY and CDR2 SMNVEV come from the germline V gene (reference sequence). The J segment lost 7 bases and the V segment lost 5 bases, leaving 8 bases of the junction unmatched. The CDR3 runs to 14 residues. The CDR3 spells CASSLNVAGNTQYF. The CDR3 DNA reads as TGTGCCAGCAGTCTCAATGTAGCGGGAAATACGCAGTATTTT.

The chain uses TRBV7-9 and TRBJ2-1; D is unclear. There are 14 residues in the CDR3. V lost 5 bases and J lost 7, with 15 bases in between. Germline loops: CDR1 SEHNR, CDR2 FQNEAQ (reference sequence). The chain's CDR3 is CASSPVAPANEQFF. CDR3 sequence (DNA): TGTGCCAGCAGCCCCGTCGCTCCAGCGAATGAGCAGTTCTTC.

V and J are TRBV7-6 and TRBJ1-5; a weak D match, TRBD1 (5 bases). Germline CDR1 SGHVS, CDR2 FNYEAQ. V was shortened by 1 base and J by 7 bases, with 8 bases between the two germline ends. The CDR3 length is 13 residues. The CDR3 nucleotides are TGTGCCAGCAGCTTAGTGGGGGAGCAGCCCCAGCATTTT. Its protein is CASSLVGEQPQHF.

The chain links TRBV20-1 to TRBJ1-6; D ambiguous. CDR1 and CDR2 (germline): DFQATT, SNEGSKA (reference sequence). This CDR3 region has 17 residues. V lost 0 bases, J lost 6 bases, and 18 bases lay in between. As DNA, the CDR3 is TGCAGTGCTAGAGATCAGAGTCTACCGATTATTAATTCACCCCTCCACTTT. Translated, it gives CSARDQSLPIINSPLHF.

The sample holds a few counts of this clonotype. CDR3 loop: CASSPPTGQDIEQFF. The CDR3 DNA reads TGTGCCAGCAGTCCTCCCACGGGACAGGACATTGAGCAGTTCTTC. The chain has TRBV28 and TRBJ2-1; 8 nucleotides agree with TRBD1. CDR3 size: 15 residues. Losses at the gene ends were 5 bases for V and 9 bases for J; bases not matched to a gene: 12. Germline-derived CDR1 and CDR2 are MDHEN and SYDVKM.

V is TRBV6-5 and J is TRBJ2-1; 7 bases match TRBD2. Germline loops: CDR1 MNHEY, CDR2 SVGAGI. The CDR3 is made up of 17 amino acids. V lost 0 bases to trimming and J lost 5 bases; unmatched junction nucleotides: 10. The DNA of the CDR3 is TGTGCCAGCAGTTACTCGTTCCCCGGGGGGACTGACAATGAGCAGTTCTTC. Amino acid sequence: CASSYSFPGGTDNEQFF.

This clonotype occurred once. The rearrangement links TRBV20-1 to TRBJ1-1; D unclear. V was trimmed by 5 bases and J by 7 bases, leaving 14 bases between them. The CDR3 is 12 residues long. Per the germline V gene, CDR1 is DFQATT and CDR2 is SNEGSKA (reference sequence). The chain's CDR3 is CSASLAWDEAFF. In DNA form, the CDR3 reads TGCAGTGCTTCGCTCGCCTGGGATGAAGCTTTCTTT.

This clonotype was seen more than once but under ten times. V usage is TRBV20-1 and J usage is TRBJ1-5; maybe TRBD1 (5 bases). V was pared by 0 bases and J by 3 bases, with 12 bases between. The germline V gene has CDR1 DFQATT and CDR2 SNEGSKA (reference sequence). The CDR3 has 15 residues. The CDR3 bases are TGCAGTGCTAGAGACGGGGCAAGCACCAATCAGCCCCAGCATTTT. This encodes CSARDGASTNQPQHF.

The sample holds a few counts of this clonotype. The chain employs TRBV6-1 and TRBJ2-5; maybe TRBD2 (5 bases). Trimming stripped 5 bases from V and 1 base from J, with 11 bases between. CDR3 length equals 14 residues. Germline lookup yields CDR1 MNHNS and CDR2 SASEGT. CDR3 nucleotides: TGTGCCAGCAGTCTAACTAGACCCCAAGAGACCCAGTACTTC. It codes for CASSLTRPQETQYF.

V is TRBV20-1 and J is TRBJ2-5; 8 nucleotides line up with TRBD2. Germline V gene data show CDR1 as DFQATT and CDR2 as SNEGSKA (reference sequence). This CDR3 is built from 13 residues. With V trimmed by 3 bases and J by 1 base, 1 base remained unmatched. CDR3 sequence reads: CSASGRGQETQYF. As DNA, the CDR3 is TGCAGTGCTAGCGGGAGGGGCCAAGAGACCCAGTACTTC.

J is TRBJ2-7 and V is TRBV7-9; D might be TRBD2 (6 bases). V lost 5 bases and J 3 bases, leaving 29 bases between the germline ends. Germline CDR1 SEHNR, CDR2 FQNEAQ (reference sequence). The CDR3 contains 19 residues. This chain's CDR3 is CASSPIPGLPRFGGYEQYF. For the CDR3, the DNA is TGTGCCAGCAGCCCGATTCCAGGACTACCCCGTTTCGGGGGCTACGAGCAGTACTTC.

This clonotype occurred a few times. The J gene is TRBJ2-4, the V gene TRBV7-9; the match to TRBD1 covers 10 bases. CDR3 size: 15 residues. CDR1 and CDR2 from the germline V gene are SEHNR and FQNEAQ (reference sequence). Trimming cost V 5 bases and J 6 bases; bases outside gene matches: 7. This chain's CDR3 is CASSGQGQGINIQYF. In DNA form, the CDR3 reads TGTGCCAGCAGCGGACAGGGACAGGGGATAAACATTCAGTACTTC.

CDR3 amino acids: CASMGRDPGYEQYF. The CDR3 DNA reads as TGTGCCAGCATGGGGCGGGATCCAGGATACGAGCAGTACTTC. V and J are TRBV2 and TRBJ2-7, with D possibly TRBD2 on 6 matching bases. V was clipped by 7 bases and J by 4 bases, with 17 bases between them. CDR1 and CDR2 (germline): SNHLY, FYNNEI. The CDR3 length is 14 residues.

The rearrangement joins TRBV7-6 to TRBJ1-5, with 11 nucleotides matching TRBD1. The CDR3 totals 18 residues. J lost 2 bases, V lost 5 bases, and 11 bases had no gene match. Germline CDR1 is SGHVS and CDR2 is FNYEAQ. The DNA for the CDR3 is TGTGCCAGCAGCCCCGGGACAGGGGGACTACTGGGCAATCAGCCCCAGCATTTT. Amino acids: CASSPGTGGLLGNQPQHF. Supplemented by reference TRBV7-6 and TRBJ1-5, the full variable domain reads GAGVSQSPRYKVTKRGQDVALRCDPISGHVSLYWYRQALGQGPEFLTYFNYEAQQDKSGLPNDRFSAERPEGSISTLTIQRTEQRDSAMYRCASSPGTGGLLGNQPQHFGDGTRLSIL.

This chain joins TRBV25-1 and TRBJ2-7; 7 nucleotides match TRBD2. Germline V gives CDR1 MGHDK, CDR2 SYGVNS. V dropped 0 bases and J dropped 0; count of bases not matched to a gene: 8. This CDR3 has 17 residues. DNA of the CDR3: TGTGCCAGCAGTGAATACGGGGGGACCTTTAGCTCCTACGAGCAGTACTTC. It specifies CASSEYGGTFSSYEQYF.

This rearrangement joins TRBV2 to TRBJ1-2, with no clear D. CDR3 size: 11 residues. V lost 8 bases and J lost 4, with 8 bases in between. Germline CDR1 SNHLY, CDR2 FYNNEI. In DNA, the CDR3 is TGTGCCAGCTACAGCCCCTATGGCTACACCTTC. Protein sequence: CASYSPYGYTF.

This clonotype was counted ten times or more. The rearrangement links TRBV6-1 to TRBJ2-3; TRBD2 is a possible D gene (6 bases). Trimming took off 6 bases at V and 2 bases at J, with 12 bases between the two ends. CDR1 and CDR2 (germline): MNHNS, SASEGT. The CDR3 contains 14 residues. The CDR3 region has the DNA TGTGCCAGCAGGCCGGGGGTCTTCACAGATACGCAGTATTTT. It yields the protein CASRPGVFTDTQYF.